The T cell receptor beta chain under discussion was sequenced for a study of cytomegalovirus exposure and HLA in healthy donors (dated by TCRdb to about 2017). About the study as a whole: In an earlier analysis of approximately 500 of the donors, 250 to 300 Gb of sequence data and 95 million to 130 million unique TCR beta sequences from 180 million or so T cells were reported. The number of donors typed differed by locus, with roughly 629-640 for A, B, C, DRB1 and DQB1, more than 500 for DQA1, over 600 for DPA1, and under 490 for DPB1. A later genetic analysis took genome-wide SNP genotypes for about 55% of the 666 donors and used that subset as a discovery cohort. The later analysis used no new phenotypic data to find candidate immune exposures, relying instead on TCR beta sequences and their occurrence across donors. In a later analysis, previously published TCR beta repertoires from 550 to 750 donors were re-analyzed and high-resolution HLA genotyping was added so that TCR occurrence patterns could be studied. Donor age, sex, ethnicity and CMV serostatus were compiled alongside the repertoire data. HLA typing included class I and class II loci at four-digit resolution. Among about 400 genotyped donors of the cohort, an average of around 250,000 unique TCR beta nucleotide sequences was sequenced per donor, of which approximately 19% were non-productive. Four to six DR-DQ haplotypes were handled as single units for association and clustering, since linkage in the cohort was strong. Along with the roughly 710-subject first cohort, a separate validation cohort of around 110 different subjects was used. To decide whether each TCR beta V gene segment behaved as functional or pseudogenic, an earlier analysis of fewer than 750 of the donors relied on high-throughput TCR beta sequencing. Among the roughly 400 genotyped donors, more than 70% belonged to the genetic ancestry cluster associated with self-reported Caucasian donors. The aim of the study was to test whether cataloging public T cell receptors could identify signatures of past pathogen exposure. To predict cytomegalovirus infection status, the study brought together high-throughput TCR immunosequencing, statistical association of individual TCRs with disease status, and machine learning. The study profiled the T cell repertoires of fewer than 850 subjects by immunosequencing and related them to cytomegalovirus serostatus. About 310 gigabases of sequencing data and approximately 80 million unique TCR sequences were included in an early release covering over 600 HLA-typed donors. All discovery cohort repertoires had been generated on a single sequencing platform. The paper's findings and limits, for the study overall: A later analysis found that most CMV-associated TCR beta chains appeared HLA-restricted, with HLA associations seemingly driven largely by CMV exposure. CMV serostatus was the only immune exposure information available for the cohort. The earlier analysis of approximately 540 of the donors excluded roughly 16 rarely observed V segments, including chromosome 9 orphons, because counts were too low. In a later genetic analysis, fewer N-insertions in productive TCRs were reported among donors in an Asian-associated ancestry cluster than the roughly 640-donor mean. According to the authors, the approach could potentially be generalized to other disease states and immunological phenotypes. A group of highly shared sequence variants was considered likely to be a technical artifact of the sequencing pipeline. Several of the top co-occurrence clusters appeared to be linked to parvovirus B19, influenza, CMV and Epstein-Barr virus, according to a later analysis. A later analysis found that TCR association rates varied across HLA loci, with DRB1 alleles showing the most associated TCRs and HLA-C alleles the fewest. Because HLA typing was unavailable for some donors at each locus, only the typed subset was used in association tests. A further reported finding was that TCR beta sequences accurately predicted the HLA-A and HLA-B alleles for most subjects in the first cohort. A later analysis associated 16,951 TCR beta sequences with specific HLA alleles at a false discovery rate of 0.05. When HLA alleles, especially DR and DQ, strongly co-occurred, attributing TCR associations to individual alleles was difficult. Broadly in line with IMGT annotations, most TCR beta V segments showed up in productive rearrangements about 87% or about 30% of the time in an earlier analysis of about 500 of the donors. Some IMGT-functional V segments, including TRBV6-2 and TRBV6-3, could not be distinguished by the 87-base-pair reads and were therefore excluded. In a later analysis, HLA-associated TCR beta chains were found to be more clonally expanded and to have lower generation probabilities than equally common non-associated chains. Correlated functional status among segregating V segments might reflect linkage disequilibrium, but an unknown experimental factor could not be ruled out. In both the original and validation cohorts, the classifier was reported to diagnose cytomegalovirus status with high specificity and sensitivity. In vitro tests confirmed that a few of the cytomegalovirus-associated TCR beta chains recognize cytomegalovirus antigens. Most TCR sequences were seen in very few donors, while some public TCRs were found in many individuals. A later genetic analysis associated a missense DCLRE1C variant with V-gene and J-gene trimming of TCR beta chains, and an independent cohort replicated the association. The study listed 170 or so TCR beta chains as associated with cytomegalovirus. This cohort had only TCR beta chains sequenced, and the lack of alpha or paired-chain data limited which features could be detected. Presence/absence analyses assumed roughly uniform sequencing depth across donors, an assumption that may not hold.

The cohort comprised fewer than 750 healthy bone marrow donors. At the time of sampling, every cohort member was nominally healthy, though immune exposures that went unrecorded were likely present. The donor was CMV seropositive and belonged to the group of 250 to 300 seropositive cohort members. Every donor gave a peripheral blood sample, and the peripheral blood mononuclear cells from that sample were used for TCR beta sequencing. Genomic DNA extraction from the blood cell samples was performed with the Qiagen DNeasy Blood Extraction Kit. About this clone itself: Its antigen is not yet known. No base quality information exists; no much larger clone differs at one position.

The CDR3 goes from the cysteine to the phenylalanine over 14 residues. Only the CDR3 DNA stays, 42 bases, in frame from base 1. Germline trimming amounts to 2 bases on V and 4 bases on J, with 3 as the count of junction bases outside the gene matches. The germline V gene provides CDR1 SGHRS and CDR2 YFSETQ. The method behind the library was the immunoSEQ multiplex PCR assay. For the multiplex PCR, a mixture combining 60 forward primers for TCR Vbeta segments and 13 reverse primers for TCR Jbeta segments was used. The CDR3 region of rearranged TCR beta genes was amplified from genomic DNA with a multiplex PCR assay. On the Illumina HiSeq System, the amplified TCR beta libraries were sequenced as 87-base-pair reads. As for how the authors treated the data: Across the 670 or so repertoires, a later analysis counted approximately 83 million unique TCR beta chains, 9.5 million to 13 million of which were shared by at least two donors. Raw reads were error-corrected and collapsed into unique sequences with a nearest-neighbor algorithm that merged closely related sequences to remove PCR and sequencing errors. V, D and J gene segments were assigned by aligning CDR3 sequences to IMGT reference sequences. For a sequence to be retained, a match of at least six nucleotides to both a V gene segment and a J gene segment was required. Rearrangements were called productive when the CDR3 lacked stop codons and stayed in frame with V and J; all others were non-productive. Following IMGT convention, CDR3 was defined as the stretch from the second conserved V-encoded cysteine up to the conserved J-encoded phenylalanine. The earlier analysis of about 560 of the donors excluded any sequence lacking an unambiguous match to a single V gene segment. In an earlier analysis of a few hundred of the donors, V segments were called functional above 56.7% productive rearrangements and were called segregating when the between-donor standard deviation exceeded 5%. A statistical classification framework was developed to diagnose cytomegalovirus status using the catalog of TCR beta chain sequences. In a later analysis, V and J genes were assigned by comparing TCR nucleotide sequences against IMGT/GENE-DB human TR gene sequences. A later analysis assigned CDR3 sequences and most-parsimonious VDJ recombination scenarios with the TCRdist pipeline. A later analysis defined each TCR beta chain by its CDR3 amino acid sequence plus V-gene family, and excluded reads lacking a unique V-gene family. As a way to deal with suspected cross-contamination and a sequencing artifact, a later analysis dropped 450 to 600 nucleotide sequences that were highly shared and had low generation probability. A later analysis calculated a clonal expansion index for each public chain from normalized within-repertoire ranks of inferred template counts. In a later analysis, generation probabilities were computed with a VDJ recombination model fitted to out-of-frame rearrangements, and the resulting probabilities were checked against IGoR. In a later analysis, hypergeometric tests were used to score TCR-TCR, TCR-HLA and TCR-CMV co-occurrence, with a repertoire-size bias correction applied to TCR pairs. A later analysis estimated false discovery rates by permuting HLA or CMV assignments 20 times. A later analysis grouped co-occurring TCRs with DBSCAN, adding TCRdist sequence similarity when clustering within HLA-allele-positive subsets. Repertoires with fewer than 30,000 or more than 120,000 public chains were left out of co-occurrence clustering, as were about five repertoires with anomalous nucleotide sharing. TCRdb provides this immuneACCESS table in a form limited to in-frame rearrangements. Some clones are lacking; in checked studies, under half of them reflect an unresolved V gene, and why the rest are absent is not known. Clonal size and the V and J genes are those of that table, whereas D and trimming came from the DNA. The sample data list roughly 100,000 clones, and approximately 76% of these were observed just once. Together, the top ten hold around 5.3% of the sample.

The V gene is TRBV5-1 and the J gene is TRBJ2-7, with 10 bases aligning to TRBD1. This receptor was obtained from a man younger than 45 in good health and CMV-seropositive. The material sequenced was PBMCs. The nucleotides are TGCGCCAGCAGCTTCGGGACAGGGGCTTACGAGCAGTACTTC. It specifies CASSFGTGAYEQYF.